This paragraph covers one TCR beta chain sequence. The CDR3 runs 15 residues. Unmatched junction bases numbered 2, after V lost 0 bases and J lost 2 bases. From germline, CDR1 is SGHNT and CDR2 YYREEE (reference sequence). This entry belongs to a study of cytomegalovirus exposure and HLA in healthy donors. For the study at large: Unique TCRs numbering approximately 80 million, obtained from HLA-typed donors, made up an early data release.

In the PCR, 60 Vbeta and 13 Jbeta primers were used. Generated by immunoSEQ multiplex PCR, the TCRdb table keeps only in-frame clones and is missing some. The repertoire has 150,000 to 170,000 clones, approximately 80% of them found once; the top ten carry 9.5% to 15%. The V and J genes are TRBV5-4 and TRBJ1-3, with 7 bases identical to TRBD1. The sequence was collected from a man aged 30 to 45 in good health and CMV-seropositive. The sequenced sample consisted of PBMCs. CDR3 nucleotide sequence: TGTGCCAGCAGCTTGGGAGGGACAGCTGGAAACACCATATATTTT. This encodes CASSLGGTAGNTIYF.